This entry lists 21 T cell receptor beta chains sequenced from one sample in a study of identical twins' blood T cells. TCRdb re-derived calls from the 5' RACE reads in MiXCR, one entry per CDR3 protein. The repertoire includes around 380,000 distinct CDR3 sequences, more than 25% of them detected once, and 6% to 7% sits in the top ten. What was sequenced was PBMCs. Source of these receptors: a woman between 18 and 55 years old in good health.

In its sample, this clonotype was seen many times. J is TRBJ1-5 and V is TRBV19; no definite D call. CDR3 size: 12 residues. V lost 6 bases and J lost 2, with 5 bases in between. Germline CDR1 LNHDA, CDR2 SQIVND (reference sequence). CDR3 in amino acids: CASSSGNQPQHF. Written as DNA, the CDR3 is TGTGCCAGTAGCTCTGGCAATCAGCCCCAGCATTTT.

Only one count was recorded for this clonotype. The rearrangement links TRBV29-1 to TRBJ1-2; 9 positions agree with TRBD1. Germline loops: CDR1 SQVTM, CDR2 ANQGSEA. The CDR3 covers 12 residues. V lost 6 bases and J lost 4; bases outside the gene matches: 3. This CDR3 reads CSVGTGFYGYTF. The CDR3 DNA reads TGCAGCGTCGGGACAGGGTTCTATGGCTACACCTTC.

The table lists this clonotype with many counts. The rearrangement links TRBV7-6 to TRBJ2-3; 7 bases are shared with TRBD2. This CDR3 region has 16 residues. V dropped 1 base and J dropped 2; count of bases not matched to a gene: 6. Germline V gene lookup returns CDR1 SGHVS and CDR2 FNYEAQ. CDR3 in amino acids: CASSLVGGTITDTQYF. The CDR3 nucleotides read TGTGCCAGCAGCTTAGTGGGCGGGACTATCACAGATACGCAGTATTTT.

The chain combines TRBV20-1 with TRBJ1-2; tentative D call: TRBD1 (5 bases). From germline, CDR1 is DFQATT and CDR2 SNEGSKA (reference sequence). The V end was cut by 5 bases, the J end by 6 bases, with 16 bases between. The CDR3 is 13 residues long. For the CDR3, the DNA is TGCAGTGCTTACAGGAACTCAGAGAATGGCTACACCTTC. This translates into CSAYRNSENGYTF.

This clonotype was seen a handful of times. The chain couples TRBV29-1 to TRBJ1-1, with TRBD1 matching 8 bases. The V gene end was trimmed by 7 bases and the J gene end by 2 bases; junction bases not matched to a gene: 6. The germline gives CDR1 SQVTM, CDR2 ANQGSEA. The CDR3 is 13 amino acids. CDR3: CSGQTGVNTEAFF. CDR3 coding DNA: TGCAGCGGCCAGACAGGGGTTAACACTGAAGCTTTCTTT. The full variable domain, with the rest looked up from reference TRBV29-1 and TRBJ1-1, is SAVISQKPSRDICQRGTSLTIQCQVDSQVTMMFWYRQQPGQSLTLIATANQGSEATYESGFVIDKFPISRPNLTFSTLTVSNMSPEDSSIYLCSGQTGVNTEAFFGQGTRLTVV.

V is TRBV29-1 and J is TRBJ2-5, with unresolved D. Deletions cut 4 bases from V and 0 bases from J, with 3 bases between. Germline V gives CDR1 SQVTM, CDR2 ANQGSEA. The CDR3 length is 11 residues. The CDR3 protein is CSVVHQETQYF. CDR3 DNA: TGCAGCGTTGTTCACCAAGAGACCCAGTACTTC.

Points on this clonotype: An end of the junction differs from the germline gene, which may be a read error. The gene calls are TRBV3-1 and TRBJ1-2, with D perhaps matching TRBD1 (6 bases). The CDR3 totals 16 residues. The germline V gene encodes CDR1 LGHDT and CDR2 YNNKEL (reference sequence). The CDR3 loop reads CVSSQDLRGFAYGYTF. The DNA for the CDR3 is TGTGTCAGCAGCCAAGACCTCAGGGGCTTCGCCTATGGCTACACCTTC.

This clonotype was observed a handful of times. V and J are TRBV28 and TRBJ2-2; D is uncertain. Germline values: CDR1 MDHEN, CDR2 SYDVKM. V gave up 5 bases and J gave up 6 bases, with 16 bases separating them. The CDR3 sequence is 15 residues long. Written as DNA, the CDR3 is TGTGCCAGCAGTCTTCTTATGGTACAGCCCGGGGAGCTGTTTTTT. This codes for CASSLLMVQPGELFF.

This chain joins TRBV20-1 and TRBJ1-1; TRBD1 might be the D (5 bases). The CDR3 length is 11 residues. Looked up from germline, CDR1 is DFQATT and CDR2 is SNEGSKA (reference sequence). This CDR3 is CRGLGGTEAFF. Written as DNA, the CDR3 is TGCAGAGGATTGGGGGGAACTGAAGCTTTCTTT.

A single count supports this clonotype. Here the CDR3 omits its conserved ending phenylalanine or tryptophan, so a read error is the likely source. The chain has TRBV2 and TRBJ2-7; tentative D call: TRBD1 (6 bases). The CDR3 runs to 17 residues. Between the trimmed V and J ends, which lost 6 bases and 4 bases, there was a span of 25 bases. Germline-derived CDR1 and CDR2 are SNHLY and FYNNEI. CDR3 protein: CASSDSGSGGVKYEQYS. CDR3 bases: TGTGCCAGCAGCGACTCGGGTAGTGGGGGCGTAAAGTACGAGCAGTACTCC.

This chain links TRBV4-1 with TRBJ1-3, with a possible D match to TRBD1 (5 bases). This CDR3 region has 14 residues. Germline V gene lookup returns CDR1 MGHRA and CDR2 YSYEKL. The V end was cut by 3 bases, the J end by 4 bases, with 10 bases between. The CDR3 nucleotides are TGCGCCAGCAGCCAGGGACGCGCCGGAAACACCATATATTTT. Encoded protein: CASSQGRAGNTIYF.

This clonotype was recorded at least ten times. The genes are TRBV12-3 or TRBV12-4 and TRBJ2-1; a possible D gene is TRBD1 (5 bases). This CDR3 has 15 amino acids. The germline V and J ends were trimmed by 1 base and 4 bases, with 11 bases remaining between them. CDR3 coding DNA: TGTGCCAGCAGTTTAGGTCAGGGTACTTACAATGAGCAGTTCTTC. This encodes CASSLGQGTYNEQFF.

The rearrangement links TRBV21-1 to TRBJ2-7. TRBV21-1 has pseudogene status. The CDR3 runs 13 residues. DNA for the CDR3: TGTGCCAGCAGCAAAGGAGTACGGGACGAGCAGTACTTC. Translation: CASSKGVRDEQYF.

J is TRBJ1-2 and V is TRBV6-2 or TRBV6-3; no definite D call. The V end was cut by 4 bases, the J end by 6 bases, with 9 bases between. The CDR3 is 12 amino acids. In germline, CDR1 is MNHEY, CDR2 SVGEGT. The CDR3 loop reads CASSSRAHGYTF. The CDR3 nucleotides are TGTGCCAGCAGTTCGAGGGCCCATGGCTACACCTTC.

This clonotype came up a few times. This chain uses TRBV7-2 with TRBJ2-2; 7 bases match TRBD2. The ends lost 1 base at V and 4 bases at J; junction bases unmatched: 9. The CDR3 totals 17 residues. The germline V gene has CDR1 SGHTA and CDR2 FQGNSA. CDR3 in DNA: TGTGCCAGCAGCTTAGACCTGCGGCTAGCGGTCACCGGGGAGCTGTTTTTT. It is translated as CASSLDLRLAVTGELFF.

This chain joins TRBV7-6 and TRBJ2-3, with TRBD2 matching over 11 bases. The CDR3 is made up of 15 amino acids. J lost 3 bases, V lost 3 bases, and 2 bases had no gene match. The germline V gene encodes CDR1 SGHVS and CDR2 FNYEAQ. Here the CDR3 reads CASSFSSGRTDTQYF. The CDR3 bases are TGTGCCAGCAGCTTTTCTAGCGGGAGGACAGATACGCAGTATTTT.

The chain carries TRBV20-1 and TRBJ1-5; no clear D gene. The V gene's germline CDR1 is DFQATT and CDR2 SNEGSKA (reference sequence). With 5 bases removed from V and 6 bases from J, the gap between germline ends came to 11 bases. The CDR3 runs 12 residues. The CDR3 DNA follows: TGCAGTGCTGGGCGGTTTGGTCAGCCCCAGCATTTT. Amino acid sequence: CSAGRFGQPQHF.

This clonotype was recorded only once. The genes are TRBV20-1 and TRBJ2-3, with D possibly being TRBD2 (5 bases). The CDR3 has 14 amino acids. Germline CDR1 DFQATT, CDR2 SNEGSKA (reference sequence). Trimming stripped 4 bases from V and 7 bases from J, with 18 bases between. This CDR3 is CSATPTRAGHTQYF. The CDR3 coding sequence is TGCAGTGCTACTCCCACCCGGGCGGGCCATACGCAGTATTTT.

This clonotype occurred a few times. This chain connects TRBV15 to TRBJ1-1, with D unclear. Germline values: CDR1 LNHNV, CDR2 YYDKDF (reference sequence). The V gene lost 3 bases and the J gene lost 5 bases, with 13 bases spanning the gap. The CDR3 is 14 amino acids. CDR3: CATSSDIDGTEAFF. The DNA of the CDR3 is TGTGCCACCAGCAGTGACATCGACGGGACTGAAGCTTTCTTT.

A few counts support this clonotype. The chain carries TRBV3-1 and TRBJ1-2, with D tentatively TRBD1 (5 bases). V was shortened by 3 bases and J by 0 bases, with 11 bases between the two germline ends. The germline gives CDR1 LGHDT, CDR2 YNNKEL (reference sequence). The CDR3 loop spans 15 amino acids. The CDR3 sequence: CASSQGRRSNYGYTF. CDR3 bases: TGTGCCAGCAGCCAGGGACGGAGATCTAACTATGGCTACACCTTC.

The V and J genes are TRBV12-3 or TRBV12-4 and TRBJ1-2; D is unresolved. This CDR3 has 14 amino acids. The V end was cut by 7 bases, the J end by 4 bases, with 16 bases between. CDR3 residues: CASTISGVIYGYTF. The DNA of the CDR3 is TGTGCCAGCACGATCTCCGGGGTAATCTATGGCTACACCTTC.